This TCR beta chain derives from a study of shared clonotypes between healthy human individuals. Study information: Aged 18 to 49, the donors were a couple of women and a few men.

Germline assignment: CDR1 SGHRS and CDR2 YFSETQ. V dropped 2 bases and J dropped 8 bases, with 13 bases sitting between them. The length of the CDR3 is 13 residues. With regard to this clone: One base separates it from a far larger clone, so it is likely a read error. The sample holds other DNA sequences that translate to the same CDR3.

The sequenced material, unsorted PBMC DNA, was run on ten immunoSEQ deep assay plates. The repertoire was sequenced with immunoSEQ multiplex PCR; TCRdb's copy has only in-frame clones and lacks some. Here the sample spans approximately 460,000 clones, 70% to 80% being singletons. Sequencing input: PBMCs. The rearrangement links TRBV5-1 to TRBJ1-1; the D gene is possibly TRBD1 (5 bases). The sequence was collected from a woman between 40 and 50 years old in good health. Some clones in this sample may be carry-over from other donors' samples. CDR3: CASSLRGGTEAFF. In DNA form, the CDR3 reads TGCGCCAGCAGCTTAAGGGGTGGCACCGAAGCTTTCTTT.